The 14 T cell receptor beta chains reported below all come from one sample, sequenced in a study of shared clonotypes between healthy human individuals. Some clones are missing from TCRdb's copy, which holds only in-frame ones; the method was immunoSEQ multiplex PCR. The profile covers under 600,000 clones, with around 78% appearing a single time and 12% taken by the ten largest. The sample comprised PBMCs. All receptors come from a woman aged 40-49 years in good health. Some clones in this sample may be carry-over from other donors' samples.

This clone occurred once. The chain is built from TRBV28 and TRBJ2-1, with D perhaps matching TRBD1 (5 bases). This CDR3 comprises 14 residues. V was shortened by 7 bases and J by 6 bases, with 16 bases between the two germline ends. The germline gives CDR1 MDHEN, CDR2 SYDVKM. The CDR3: CASTGGQGSNEQFF. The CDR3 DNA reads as TGTGCCAGCACCGGTGGGCAGGGATCCAATGAGCAGTTCTTC.

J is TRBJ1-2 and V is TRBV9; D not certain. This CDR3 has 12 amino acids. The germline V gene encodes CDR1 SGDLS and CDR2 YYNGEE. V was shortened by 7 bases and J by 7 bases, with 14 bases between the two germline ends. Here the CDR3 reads CASFGRSRGYTF. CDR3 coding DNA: TGTGCCAGCTTCGGGCGGTCTCGTGGCTACACCTTC.

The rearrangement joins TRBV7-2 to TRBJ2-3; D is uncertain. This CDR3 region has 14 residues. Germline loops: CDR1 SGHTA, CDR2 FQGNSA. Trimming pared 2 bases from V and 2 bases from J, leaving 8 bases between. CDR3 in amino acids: CASSLWAVTDTQYF. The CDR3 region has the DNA TGTGCCAGCAGCTTATGGGCCGTCACAGATACGCAGTATTTT.

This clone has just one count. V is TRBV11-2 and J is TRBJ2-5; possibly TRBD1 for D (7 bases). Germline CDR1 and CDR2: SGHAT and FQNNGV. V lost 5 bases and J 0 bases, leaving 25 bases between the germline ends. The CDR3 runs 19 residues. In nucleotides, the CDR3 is TGTGCCAGCAGCCGGGGAGGTCGGGACAGCGATTTGTACCAAGAGACCCAGTACTTC. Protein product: CASSRGGRDSDLYQETQYF.

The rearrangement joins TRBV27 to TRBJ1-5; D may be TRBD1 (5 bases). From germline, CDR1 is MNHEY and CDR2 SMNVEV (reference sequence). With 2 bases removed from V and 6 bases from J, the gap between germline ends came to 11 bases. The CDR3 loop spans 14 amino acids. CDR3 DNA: TGTGCCAGCAGTTTAAGGGGAGGGAGTCAGCCCCAGCATTTT. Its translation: CASSLRGGSQPQHF.

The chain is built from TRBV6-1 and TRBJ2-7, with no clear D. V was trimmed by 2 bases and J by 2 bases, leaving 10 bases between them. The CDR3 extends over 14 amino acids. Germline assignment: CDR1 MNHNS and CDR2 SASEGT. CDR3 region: CASSESVLPYEQYF. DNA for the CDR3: TGTGCCAGCAGTGAAAGTGTACTACCCTACGAGCAGTACTTC.

In nucleotides, the CDR3 is TGCGCCAGCAGCCCAGACCCCCGGGGACTCCTATACAATGAGCAGTTCTTC. The encoded protein is CASSPDPRGLLYNEQFF. The chain links TRBV5-1 to TRBJ2-1; tentatively, D is TRBD2 (6 bases). V lost 4 bases and J lost 4, with 21 bases in between. The length of the CDR3 is 17 residues. Germline V gene sequence: CDR1 SGHRS, CDR2 YFSETQ.

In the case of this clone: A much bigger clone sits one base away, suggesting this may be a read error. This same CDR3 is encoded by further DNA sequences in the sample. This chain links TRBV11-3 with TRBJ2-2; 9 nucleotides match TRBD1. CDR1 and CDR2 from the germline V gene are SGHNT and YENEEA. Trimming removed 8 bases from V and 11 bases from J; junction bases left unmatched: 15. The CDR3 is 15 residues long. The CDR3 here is CASSIGTGGFGELFF. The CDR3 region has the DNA TGTGCCAGCTCTATTGGAACAGGGGGCTTCGGTGAGCTGTTTTTT.

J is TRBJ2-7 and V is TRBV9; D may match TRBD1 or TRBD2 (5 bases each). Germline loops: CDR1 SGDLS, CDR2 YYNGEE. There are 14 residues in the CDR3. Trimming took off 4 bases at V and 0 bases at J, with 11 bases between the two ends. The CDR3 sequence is CASSISGTSYEQYF. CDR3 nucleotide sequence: TGTGCCAGCAGCATCTCCGGGACCTCCTACGAGCAGTACTTC.

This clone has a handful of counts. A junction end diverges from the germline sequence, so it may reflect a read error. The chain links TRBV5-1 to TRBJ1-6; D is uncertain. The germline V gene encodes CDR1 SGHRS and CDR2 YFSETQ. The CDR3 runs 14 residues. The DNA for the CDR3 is TGCGCCAGGAGCTTGGATGCGGATAATTCACCCCTCCACTTT. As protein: CARSLDADNSPLHF.

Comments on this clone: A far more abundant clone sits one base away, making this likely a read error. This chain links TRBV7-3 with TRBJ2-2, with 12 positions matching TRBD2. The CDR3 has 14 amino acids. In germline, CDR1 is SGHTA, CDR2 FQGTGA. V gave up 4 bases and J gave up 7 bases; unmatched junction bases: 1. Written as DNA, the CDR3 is TGTGCCAGCAGCTCGGGACTAGCGGGCGGGGAGCTGTTTTTT. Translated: CASSSGLAGGELFF.

This chain's CDR3 is CASSLSRTTNEKLFF. The CDR3 DNA follows: TGTGCCAGCAGCTTATCGAGGACAACTAATGAAAAACTGTTTTTT. The V call is TRBV7-9, the J call TRBJ1-4; D gene unclear. There are 15 residues in the CDR3. Germline V gene sequence: CDR1 SEHNR, CDR2 FQNEAQ (reference sequence). The V gene lost 2 bases and the J gene lost 0 bases, with 7 bases spanning the gap.

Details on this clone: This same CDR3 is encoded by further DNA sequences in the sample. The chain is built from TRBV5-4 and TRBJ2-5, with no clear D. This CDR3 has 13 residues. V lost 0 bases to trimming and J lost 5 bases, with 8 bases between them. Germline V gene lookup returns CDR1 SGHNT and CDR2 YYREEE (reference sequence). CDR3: CASSLAGSETQYF. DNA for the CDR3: TGTGCCAGCAGCTTGGCTGGGTCGGAGACCCAGTACTTC. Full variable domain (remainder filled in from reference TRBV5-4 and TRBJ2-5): ETGVTQSPTHLIKTRGQQVTLRCSSQSGHNTVSWYQQALGQGPQFIFQYYREEENGRGNFPPRFSGLQFPNYSSELNVNALELDDSALYLCASSLAGSETQYFGPGTRLLVL.

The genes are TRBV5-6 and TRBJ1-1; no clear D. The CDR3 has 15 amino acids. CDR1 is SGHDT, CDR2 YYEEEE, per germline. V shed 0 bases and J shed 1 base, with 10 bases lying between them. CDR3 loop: CASSLGVVGNTEAFF. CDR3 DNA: TGTGCCAGCAGCTTGGGGGTAGTGGGGAACACTGAAGCTTTCTTT.